Listed below are T cell receptor beta chains from one sample, sequenced in a study of blood T cell repertoires in COVID-19. This table comes from immunoSEQ multiplex PCR, and its TCRdb copy is limited to in-frame clones, with some not included. Of about 310,000 clones listed, around 89% are singletons. Material: PBMCs or T cells enriched from blood (not recorded which). These receptors came from a woman between 35 and 50 years old who had recovered from COVID-19. Each CDR3 is given with its conserved first and last residue. Fields, in order: clone size, V gene, J gene, CDR3 protein. Clone size appears in some rows only: once, few, many, or a class for an expanded clone.

.	TRBV29-1	TRBJ2-5	CSVELGVSKTQYF
once	TRBV7-2	TRBJ2-5	CASRLAGGQETQYF
.	TRBV5-6	TRBJ2-7	CASSRQGASWTYEQYF
.	TRBV28	TRBJ2-7	CASSLAQVTYEQYF
.	TRBV28	TRBJ2-2	CATSSGTVTSF
.	TRBV29-1	TRBJ2-7	CSVVLRGDEQYF
.	TRBV19	TRBJ2-5	CASSMDRLFYF
.	TRBV11-3	TRBJ2-5	CASSHGTEETQYF
once	TRBV29-1	TRBJ2-2	CSVRLAGNTGELFF
.	TRBV19	TRBJ2-7	CASSTTGTYEQYF
.	TRBV20-1	TRBJ2-7	CSASRFPGSPTYEQYF
.	TRBV24-1	TRBJ2-1	CATSDPSGRSTNEQFF
.	TRBV7-2	TRBJ1-2	CASSQAGQGGGYTF
.	TRBV6-5	TRBJ2-7	CASSTQTGVPYEQYF
few	TRBV4-1	TRBJ1-6	CASSLETAYNSPLHF
.	TRBV5-5	TRBJ2-7	CASSSGDSLYEQYF
once	TRBV7-9	TRBJ1-1	CASLEGQGYTEAFF
.	TRBV11-3	TRBJ1-1	CASSFPRGLSTEAFF
once	TRBV25-1	TRBJ1-2	CASSWTGGVGYGYTF
.	TRBV11-3	TRBJ2-7	CASSLDSGSPSYEQYF
.	TRBV28	TRBJ1-3	CASSPPDGVSGNTIYF
.	TRBV29-1	TRBJ2-3	CSVEVGTGTQYF
.	TRBV28	TRBJ2-1	CASIQGLGNEQFF
.	TRBV29-1	TRBJ1-5	CSVGTVPNQPQHF
once	TRBV19	TRBJ1-6	CASSIGGTGPAPLHF
.	TRBV28	TRBJ1-2	CASSARGSLVYGYTF
.	TRBV4-3	TRBJ2-3	CASSRAGPDTQYF
.	TRBV6-5	TRBJ2-7	CASSYSRDPSMEQYF
.	TRBV19	TRBJ1-2	CASSLLGAYGYTF
once	TRBV21-1	TRBJ1-2	CASSKEGTGYGYTF
few	TRBV6-5	TRBJ2-6	CASSFTGANVLTF
.	TRBV6-2/TRBV6-3	TRBJ1-4	CASSYSWTDPTTNEKLFF